One sample yielded the 30 T cell receptor beta chains listed below, sequenced in a study of cytomegalovirus exposure and HLA in healthy donors. It was with 60 Vbeta and 13 Jbeta primers that the PCR ran. The data were produced by immunoSEQ multiplex PCR, yet TCRdb's version contains in-frame clones alone and is incomplete. The table lists some 140,000 clones, 79% of them singletons. The sample was PBMCs. These receptors all come from a young man in good health and CMV-seronegative.

The CDR3 coding sequence is TGTGCCAGCAGCGTCGAGAATTCTGGACAGGGGGCTTATGGGACCCAGTACTTC. Its translation: CASSVENSGQGAYGTQYF. This chain joins TRBV9 and TRBJ2-5; 11 positions match TRBD1. The CDR3 contains 18 residues. Germline V gene sequence: CDR1 SGDLS, CDR2 YYNGEE. V gave up 2 bases and J gave up 7 bases; unmatched junction bases: 16.

The chain links TRBV9 to TRBJ2-2; no clear D. V lost 2 bases to trimming and J lost 5 bases, with 4 bases between them. The germline gives CDR1 SGDLS, CDR2 YYNGEE. CDR3 length: 12 residues. CDR3 nucleotide sequence: TGTGCCAGCAGCGTTAGTACCGGGGAGCTGTTTTTT. Translation gives CASSVSTGELFF.

The chain joins TRBV9 to TRBJ2-1, with D tentatively TRBD1 (6 bases). With 4 bases removed from V and 4 bases from J, the gap between germline ends came to 9 bases. The germline CDR1 and CDR2 sequences are SGDLS and YYNGEE. This CDR3 has 13 residues. This CDR3 reads CASSSDRYNEQFF. CDR3 sequence (DNA): TGTGCCAGCAGCTCCGACAGGTACAATGAGCAGTTCTTC. The full variable domain, completed using reference TRBV9 and TRBJ2-1, is DSGVTQTPKHLITATGQRVTLRCSPRSGDLSVYWYQQSLDQGLQFLIQYYNGEERAKGNILERFSAQQFPDLHSELNLSSLELGDSALYFCASSSDRYNEQFFGPGTRLTVL.

This clone was detected a few times. V usage is TRBV4-1 and J usage is TRBJ1-1; D perhaps matches TRBD1 (5 bases). V was trimmed by 7 bases and J by 0 bases, leaving 18 bases between them. Germline CDR1 is MGHRA and CDR2 is YSYEKL. The CDR3 is 16 amino acids. CDR3 in DNA: TGCGCCAGCAATCCTATTCTCGGGGGACTGAACACTGAAGCTTTCTTT. Its translation: CASNPILGGLNTEAFF.

This rearrangement joins TRBV6-1 to TRBJ2-5; D may be TRBD2 (8 bases). Germline loops: CDR1 MNHNS, CDR2 SASEGT. V was clipped by 10 bases and J by 5 bases, with 20 bases between them. This CDR3 spans 14 amino acids. CDR3 residues: CATGRGLGRETQYF. CDR3 DNA sequence: TGTGCCACCGGGAGGGGGCTAGGACGGGAGACCCAGTACTTC.

The CDR3 protein is CASSLAPGSGDGTQYF. Here the CDR3 DNA reads TGTGCCAGCAGCTTGGCACCGGGGTCCGGCGATGGGACCCAGTACTTC. This chain joins TRBV5-6 and TRBJ2-5, with D maybe TRBD2 (5 bases). The CDR3 covers 16 residues. Germline CDR1 and CDR2: SGHDT and YYEEEE. The germline V and J ends were trimmed by 0 bases and 7 bases, with 19 bases remaining between them. Filled out from reference TRBV5-6 and TRBJ2-5, the complete variable domain reads DAGVTQSPTHLIKTRGQQVTLRCSPKSGHDTVSWYQQALGQGPQFIFQYYEEEERQRGNFPDRFSGHQFPNYSSELNVNALLLGDSALYLCASSLAPGSGDGTQYFGPGTRLLVL.

This clone was detected a few times. The V and J genes are TRBV5-6 and TRBJ1-2, with a weak D call TRBD1 (6 bases). This CDR3 has 15 residues. Germline lookup yields CDR1 SGHDT and CDR2 YYEEEE. V was clipped by 6 bases and J by 8 bases, with 23 bases between them. CDR3 loop: CASTTGTLWESGYTF. CDR3 nucleotides: TGTGCCAGCACCACAGGGACCCTATGGGAGTCGGGCTACACCTTC.

This rearrangement joins TRBV6-5 to TRBJ1-5; TRBD1 might be the D (6 bases). Trimming pared 5 bases from V and 3 bases from J, leaving 11 bases between. In germline, CDR1 is MNHEY, CDR2 SVGAGI. The CDR3 extends over 14 amino acids. The CDR3 nucleotides are TGTGCCAGCAGTGATTACAGGGACAATCAGCCCCAGCATTTT. Protein product: CASSDYRDNQPQHF.

The chain couples TRBV4-2 to TRBJ1-2, with D possibly matching TRBD1 (5 bases). The V gene's germline CDR1 is LGHNA and CDR2 YNFKEQ. The CDR3 covers 13 residues. The V end was cut by 3 bases, the J end by 3 bases, with 8 bases between. The CDR3 spells CASSHGGDYGYTF. CDR3 DNA: TGTGCCAGCAGCCACGGGGGGGACTATGGCTACACCTTC.

The chain recombines TRBV2 with TRBJ2-1, with a possible D match to TRBD2 (5 bases). Germline V CDR1 and CDR2: SNHLY, FYNNEI. This CDR3 comprises 15 residues. V gave up 5 bases and J gave up 0 bases, with 11 bases separating them. CDR3 sequence: CASSLGRSSYNEQFF. The CDR3 DNA sequence: TGTGCCAGCAGTCTGGGGAGAAGCTCCTACAATGAGCAGTTCTTC. Based on the CDR3 plus reference TRBV2 and TRBJ2-1, the full variable domain is EPEVTQTPSHQVTQMGQEVILRCVPISNHLYFYWYRQILGQKVEFLVSFYNNEISEKSEIFDDQFSVERPDGSNFTLKIRSTKLEDSAMYFCASSLGRSSYNEQFFGPGTRLTVL.

The CDR3 protein is CAIRYGEDEKLFF. The CDR3 DNA sequence: TGTGCCATCAGGTACGGGGAAGATGAAAAACTGTTTTTT. The chain recombines TRBV10-3 with TRBJ1-4; D gene ambiguous. Between the trimmed V and J ends, which lost 6 bases and 6 bases, there was a span of 11 bases. CDR3 length equals 13 residues. Germline assignment: CDR1 ENHRY and CDR2 SYGVKD.

The chain recombines TRBV28 with TRBJ2-7; TRBD2 is a possible D gene (5 bases). V was trimmed by 2 bases and J by 1 base, leaving 12 bases between them. Germline CDR1 reads MDHEN; CDR2 reads SYDVKM. This CDR3 is built from 15 residues. The CDR3: CASSLVWEQSYEQYF. The CDR3 region has the DNA TGTGCCAGCAGTTTAGTTTGGGAGCAGTCCTACGAGCAGTACTTC.

The V and J genes are TRBV7-2 and TRBJ1-2; D unclear. In germline, CDR1 is SGHTA, CDR2 FQGNSA. There are 13 residues in the CDR3. With 5 bases removed from V and 4 bases from J, the gap between germline ends came to 11 bases. CDR3 sequence (DNA): TGTGCCAGCAGCATCGGAGGGCCCTATGGCTACACCTTC. It encodes CASSIGGPYGYTF.

The chain combines TRBV5-1 with TRBJ2-7, with a tentative D call TRBD1 (6 bases). The germline gives CDR1 SGHRS, CDR2 YFSETQ. V dropped 0 bases and J dropped 9 bases, with 13 bases sitting between them. This CDR3 contains 13 residues. CDR3 sequence (DNA): TGCGCCAGCAGCTTGGAGGCAGGGGTCGGGCAGTACTTC. As protein: CASSLEAGVGQYF. Based on the CDR3 plus reference TRBV5-1 and TRBJ2-7, the full variable domain is KAGVTQTPRYLIKTRGQQVTLSCSPISGHRSVSWYQQTPGQGLQFLFEYFSETQRNKGNFPGRFSGRQFSNSRSEMNVSTLELGDSALYLCASSLEAGVGQYFGPGTRLTVT.

The gene calls are TRBV7-2 and TRBJ1-2; D not resolved. The V and J ends lost 5 bases and 10 bases respectively, with 17 bases between them. CDR1 and CDR2 from the germline V gene are SGHTA and FQGNSA. This CDR3 is 13 amino acids long. CDR3 residues: CASSPRRELAYTF. CDR3 bases: TGTGCCAGCAGCCCCCGACGGGAACTTGCCTACACCTTC.

This chain connects TRBV6-5 to TRBJ1-2; 7 nucleotides align to TRBD1. Germline CDR1 and CDR2: MNHEY and SVGAGI. V was pared by 4 bases and J by 6 bases, with 11 bases of the junction left unmatched. This CDR3 has 15 residues. The DNA for the CDR3 is TGTGCCAGCAGTTTCGGAGACAGGGCGGGAAATGGCTACACCTTC. The encoded protein is CASSFGDRAGNGYTF.

The V and J genes are TRBV7-8 and TRBJ1-5, with D tentatively TRBD1 (5 bases). Germline V gene lookup returns CDR1 SGHVS and CDR2 FQNEAQ. Trimming left V 2 bases short and J 0 bases short, with 14 bases between. This CDR3 has 17 residues. CDR3 coding DNA: TGTGCCAGCAGCTTATTGAGGAGGGGATATAGCAATCAGCCCCAGCATTTT. Its protein product is CASSLLRRGYSNQPQHF.

On this clone itself: Given a much more abundant clone one base away, this may be a read error. V and J are TRBV7-6 and TRBJ2-7; D is ambiguous. Trimming cost V 4 bases and J 2 bases, with 3 bases left between them. Germline CDR1 is SGHVS and CDR2 is FNYEAQ. The CDR3 covers 11 residues. The CDR3 loop reads CASSSTYEQYF. CDR3 in DNA: TGTGCCAGCAGCTCAACCTACGAGCAGTACTTC.

The chain couples TRBV7-2 to TRBJ1-4; 8 bases match TRBD1. The CDR3 length is 13 residues. Germline V gene lookup returns CDR1 SGHTA and CDR2 FQGNSA. V lost 3 bases and J lost 7; bases outside the gene matches: 1. For the CDR3, the DNA is TGTGCCAGCAGCTTCAGGGGGCGTGAAAAACTGTTTTTT. Translated: CASSFRGREKLFF.

This clone occurred a few times. This chain links TRBV6-5 with TRBJ1-6; 9 bases fit TRBD1. The CDR3 consists of 14 residues. V dropped 4 bases and J dropped 10; count of bases not matched to a gene: 5. Germline V gene sequence: CDR1 MNHEY, CDR2 SVGAGI. This CDR3 is CASSFGTGSSPLHF. CDR3 bases: TGTGCCAGCAGTTTCGGGACAGGGTCATCACCCCTCCACTTT.

The chain recombines TRBV5-4 with TRBJ2-2; 9 bases fit TRBD1. V lost 2 bases to trimming and J lost 5 bases; unmatched junction nucleotides: 7. The germline CDR1 and CDR2 sequences are SGHNT and YYREEE (reference sequence). The CDR3 sequence is 16 residues long. Here the CDR3 reads CASSLGTGILTGELFF. The CDR3 nucleotides read TGTGCCAGCAGCTTAGGGACAGGGATTCTGACCGGGGAGCTGTTTTTT. Using reference TRBV5-4 and TRBJ2-2 for the parts outside the CDR3, the full variable domain is ETGVTQSPTHLIKTRGQQVTLRCSSQSGHNTVSWYQQALGQGPQFIFQYYREEENGRGNFPPRFSGLQFPNYSSELNVNALELDDSALYLCASSLGTGILTGELFFGEGSRLTVL.

CDR3 bases: TGCGCCAGCAGCCAAGATCTCTGGCAGGGGGAGGCCGGGGAGCTGTTTTTT. This codes for CASSQDLWQGEAGELFF. The rearrangement uses TRBV4-1 and TRBJ2-2; maybe TRBD1 (7 bases). The length of the CDR3 is 17 residues. The germline CDR1 and CDR2 sequences are MGHRA and YSYEKL. Deletions cut 0 bases from V and 6 bases from J, with 17 bases between.

The rearrangement links TRBV15 to TRBJ2-1, with a weak D call TRBD1 (6 bases). Germline V CDR1 and CDR2: LNHNV, YYDKDF (reference sequence). The CDR3 runs 15 residues. Trimming stripped 1 base from V and 8 bases from J, with 15 bases between. The DNA of the CDR3 is TGTGCCACCAGCAGAGCCGACGACCCAGGGGATGAGCAGTTCTTC. Its protein is CATSRADDPGDEQFF.

The V gene is TRBV4-3, the J gene TRBJ1-1; D unresolved. Germline V lookup: CDR1 LGHNA, CDR2 YSLEER. Trimming shortened V by 4 bases and J by 5 bases, and 20 bases separated the two germline ends. The CDR3 has 16 amino acids. In nucleotides, the CDR3 is TGCGCCAGCAGCCGAGGCGGGATACAAGGGTCGACTGAAGCTTTCTTT. Its translation is CASSRGGIQGSTEAFF.

The chain recombines TRBV6-1 with TRBJ2-7; 7 positions match TRBD1. This CDR3 region has 13 residues. V shed 6 bases, J shed 2 bases, and the junction held 4 bases outside the gene matches. Germline V gene lookup returns CDR1 MNHNS and CDR2 SASEGT. The CDR3 DNA reads TGTGCCAGCAGCCTAACAGGGGCCTACGAGCAGTACTTC. Amino acids: CASSLTGAYEQYF.

This clone was seen a few times. The V and J genes are TRBV6-5 and TRBJ2-7, with a possible D match to TRBD2 (7 bases). CDR3 size: 15 residues. V was cut by 6 bases and J by 2 bases, with 17 bases left in between. The germline CDR1 and CDR2 sequences are MNHEY and SVGAGI. CDR3 sequence: CASSYGGAQTYEQYF. In nucleotides, the CDR3 is TGTGCCAGCAGCTATGGGGGGGCGCAGACCTACGAGCAGTACTTC.

The chain uses TRBV7-9 and TRBJ1-2, with a possible D match to TRBD1 (5 bases). Looked up from germline, CDR1 is SEHNR and CDR2 is FQNEAQ (reference sequence). CDR3 size: 11 residues. The V and J ends lost 8 bases and 4 bases respectively, with 8 bases between them. The CDR3 protein is CASSGVYGYTF. CDR3 in DNA: TGTGCCAGCTCGGGGGTCTATGGCTACACCTTC.

The chain links TRBV18 to TRBJ2-7; a weak D match, TRBD2 (7 bases). Germline loops: CDR1 KGHSH, CDR2 LQKENI. V lost 1 base and J 9 bases, leaving 19 bases between the germline ends. This CDR3 comprises 15 residues. In DNA form, the CDR3 reads TGTGCCAGCTCACCACTCGCGGGGGCATGGATATCGCAGTACTTC. Translating gives CASSPLAGAWISQYF.

The chain recombines TRBV9 with TRBJ1-4, with 7 nucleotides matching TRBD1. Germline V gene data show CDR1 as SGDLS and CDR2 as YYNGEE. The V segment lost 2 bases and the J segment 6 bases; nucleotides outside the gene matches: 7. The CDR3 has 15 amino acids. CDR3 sequence: CASSVNRGGYEKLFF. The CDR3 bases are TGTGCCAGCAGCGTGAACAGGGGAGGTTATGAAAAACTGTTTTTT.

In this sample, this clone turned up a few times. The chain is built from TRBV12-5 and TRBJ1-4; D not resolved. Trimming removed 5 bases at V and 7 bases at J, with 14 bases between. In germline, CDR1 is LGHNT, CDR2 FRNRAP. The CDR3 is 14 amino acids. CDR3 DNA sequence: TGTGCTAGTGGTCCCGCACCGGGGAGTGAAAAACTGTTTTTT. It is translated as CASGPAPGSEKLFF.